Listed here are 15 T cell receptor beta chains from one sample, sequenced in a study of tissue T cells after allogeneic stem cell transplantation. Assay: immunoSEQ multiplex PCR; the TCRdb copy retains only in-frame clones and omits some. The data show about 50,000 clones, around 70% seen once. Sequencing was performed on sorted cells pooled from one or two spleens. These receptors originate from a pool of C57BL/6 mice in good health.

Worth noting for this clone: Each gene name is a mouse one. The sequenced part of the CDR3 DNA is TGTGCCAGCAGCTTCGGGACTGGGTTTGCTGAGCAGTTC. This codes for CASSFGTGFAEQF. The CDR3 reads in full as CASSFGTGFAEQFF. V gene TRBV4 combines with J gene TRBJ2-1; TRBD2 agrees at 9 bases. From the germline J gene comes the end of the CDR3, since the read stops 1 residue before it. With V trimmed by 4 bases and J by 6 bases, 4 bases remained unmatched. The CDR3 length is 14 residues. From germline, CDR1 is LGHDT and CDR2 YNNKQL (reference sequence).

With respect to this clone: Gene labels here are mouse ones. The CDR3 end lies 1 residue beyond the end of the read and is filled in from the germline J gene. This sequence joins TRBV14 and TRBJ1-1; no definite D call. The CDR3 totals 13 residues. Germline V lookup: CDR1 SGHDT, CDR2 FRDEAV. Trimming stripped 1 base from V and 0 bases from J, with 4 bases between. The CDR3 sequence is CASSFNANTEVFF. The sequenced CDR3 bases are TGTGCCAGCAGTTTCAATGCAAACACAGAAGTCTTC.

This clone was picked up a small number of times. Mouse names are used for the genes. Incomplete CDR3 DNA: TGTGCTAGCAGTCCGGACAGGGGGGGGCAGGCTCCGCTT. Amino acids: CASSPDRGGQAPL. The CDR3 as a whole reads CASSPDRGGQAPLF. The chain has TRBV29 and TRBJ1-5; 10 positions match TRBD1. The missing CDR3 end, 1 residue past where the read stops, is filled in from the germline J gene. The CDR3 spans 14 residues. The V gene's germline CDR1 is MSHET and CDR2 SYDVDS. The trim removed 5 bases at V and 7 bases at J, leaving 5 bases unmatched.

Remarks on this clone: The gene symbols are mouse symbols. The CDR3 is cut off 1 residue early in the read; its end comes from the germline J gene. At the DNA level, this CDR3 is encoded by other sequences in the same sample as well. The rearrangement links TRBV1 to TRBJ2-3; TRBD2 aligns across 7 bases. V shed 0 bases and J 2 bases; nucleotides not matched to a gene: 2. The CDR3 extends over 15 amino acids. CDR1 is NSQYPW, CDR2 LRSPGD, per germline (reference sequence). CDR3 amino acids: CTCSAEGGVAETLYF. The CDR3 bases that were read are TGCACCTGCAGTGCAGAGGGGGGGGTTGCAGAAACGCTGTAT.

In regard to this clone: Gene and germline names: mouse. The read terminates 1 residue ahead of where the CDR3 ends, so the germline J gene completes it. The V and J genes are TRBV3 and TRBJ2-4; D gene unclear. V gave up 3 bases and J gave up 7 bases, with 5 bases separating them. Per the germline V gene, CDR1 is SNHLY and CDR2 is FYNGKV (reference sequence). This CDR3 is 11 amino acids long. The DNA read from the CDR3 is TGTGCCAGCAGCTTCGGGGACACCTTGTAC. This encodes CASSFGDTLY. From start to end, the CDR3 is CASSFGDTLYF.

Comment on this clone: Gene labels here are mouse ones. The CDR3 is cut off 1 residue early in the read; its end comes from the germline J gene. The chain carries TRBV13-3 and TRBJ2-1; 7 bases line up with TRBD1. Per the germline V gene, CDR1 is NNHDY and CDR2 is SYVADS. V lost 5 bases and J lost 3; bases outside the gene matches: 2. The CDR3 length is 13 residues. CDR3 bases read: TGTGCCAGCAGAGACAGGGCCTATGCTGAGCAGTTC. It is translated as CASRDRAYAEQF. In full, the CDR3 is CASRDRAYAEQFF.

Turning to this clone: Any gene name here is a mouse gene name. The CDR3 end falls 1 residue outside the read, so it is completed with the germline J gene. The V and J genes are TRBV16 and TRBJ2-5; D remains unclear. Trimming cost V 3 bases and J 0 bases, with 7 bases left between them. CDR1 SGHSA and CDR2 FRNQAP come from the germline V gene. The CDR3 covers 14 residues. CDR3 DNA, as far as it was read: TGTGCAAGCAGCTTGACATTTAACCAAGACACCCAGTAC. It is translated as CASSLTFNQDTQY. In full, the CDR3 is CASSLTFNQDTQYF.

Notes on this clone: The genes and germline here are from mouse. Read sequence stops 1 residue before the CDR3 end, and the germline J gene provides the missing end. The genes are TRBV21 and TRBJ1-3; D is ambiguous. TRBV21 carries the ORF label, with uncertain function. Trimming shortened V by 4 bases and J by 0 bases, and 7 bases separated the two germline ends. The length of the CDR3 is 14 residues. CDR3 DNA, as far as it was read: TGTGCTAGCAGTCGAGGGAATTCTGGAAATACGCTCTAT. The encoded protein is CASSRGNSGNTLY. The complete CDR3 reads CASSRGNSGNTLYF.

Points on this clone: Mouse germline and gene names are used. Coverage ceases 1 residue before the CDR3 finishes, and the germline J gene fills in the end. V gene TRBV12-2 combines with J gene TRBJ1-4, with a possible D match to TRBD1 (5 bases). V was shortened by 3 bases and J by 0 bases, with 10 bases between the two germline ends. The CDR3 sequence is 15 residues long. Germline CDR1 SGHLS, CDR2 HYDKME. CDR3 bases read: TGTGCCAGCTCTTTCCAGGGTCTTTCCAACGAAAGATTATTT. Residues: CASSFQGLSNERLF. The entire CDR3 protein reads CASSFQGLSNERLFF.

Details on this clone: Gene names are the mouse ones. The sequence runs out 1 residue before the end of the CDR3; the remainder is reconstructed from the germline J gene. V gene TRBV1 combines with J gene TRBJ1-3, with a weak D call TRBD1 (5 bases). V dropped 0 bases and J dropped 8 bases, with 17 bases sitting between them. The CDR3 extends over 16 amino acids. CDR1 and CDR2 from the germline V gene are NSQYPW and LRSPGD (reference sequence). The covered CDR3 bases are TGCACCTGCAGTGCAGATGGAGGGGAGGGCAAGTATACGCTCTAT. It specifies CTCSADGGEGKYTLY. The CDR3 in full is CTCSADGGEGKYTLYF.

Concerning this clone itself: Gene names refer to mouse genes. The CDR3 end is not reached by the read, which stops 1 residue before it; the germline J gene fills it in. Other DNA sequences in the same sample also yield this CDR3. The chain combines TRBV3 with TRBJ2-5, with TRBD2 matching over 8 bases. CDR3 length: 14 residues. With 3 bases clipped from V and 6 bases from J, the junction kept 5 bases outside the gene matches. The germline V gene encodes CDR1 SNHLY and CDR2 FYNGKV (reference sequence). The sequenced CDR3 bases are TGTGCCAGCAGCTTGGGGGGGCGCGGGGACACCCAGTAC. This sequence encodes CASSLGGRGDTQY. The whole CDR3 is CASSLGGRGDTQYF.

In this sample, this clone turned up a few times. Gene names and germline match the mouse. The read falls 1 residue short of the CDR3 end, and the missing part is taken from the germline J gene. This chain connects TRBV16 to TRBJ2-7; D is unclear. V was clipped by 4 bases and J by 0 bases, with 7 bases between them. This CDR3 contains 13 residues. The V gene's germline CDR1 is SGHSA and CDR2 FRNQAP. The CDR3 DNA, read in part, is TGTGCAAGCAGCTACCAGGACTCCTATGAACAGTAC. Its translation: CASSYQDSYEQY. Given in full, the CDR3 is CASSYQDSYEQYF.

Comment on this clone: Gene names are mouse gene names. The missing CDR3 end, 1 residue past where the read stops, is filled in from the germline J gene. The chain employs TRBV5 and TRBJ2-4; D remains ambiguous. The CDR3 contains 14 residues. V was pared by 0 bases and J by 7 bases, with 11 bases between. Germline-derived CDR1 and CDR2 are LGHNA and YNLKQL (reference sequence). The CDR3 loop is CASSQDRGKDTLYF. Incomplete CDR3 DNA: TGTGCCAGCAGCCAAGATCGGGGTAAAGACACCTTGTAC.

As for this clone: All gene names here are mouse names. The read is 1 residue too short to cover the CDR3 end, so that end is filled in from the germline J gene. The chain links TRBV13-1 to TRBJ2-5; D is unclear. Germline assignment: CDR1 NSHNY and CDR2 SYGAGN. The CDR3 is 11 amino acids. V was trimmed by 4 bases and J by 0 bases, leaving 0 bases between them. The DNA read from the CDR3 is TGTGCCAGCAGTAACCAAGACACCCAGTAC. As protein: CASSNQDTQY. The CDR3 in full is CASSNQDTQYF.

There are a few counts of this clone. The gene symbols are mouse symbols. The CDR3 protein is CASSTTGTYEQYF. CDR3 bases read: TGTGCCAGCAGCACCACAGGGACCTATGAACAGTAC. The J gene is TRBJ2-7, the V gene TRBV3; D might be TRBD1 (6 bases). From the germline J gene comes the end of the CDR3, since the read stops 1 residue before it. The CDR3 length is 13 residues. CDR1 SNHLY and CDR2 FYNGKV come from the germline V gene (reference sequence). Trimming pared 5 bases from V and 2 bases from J, leaving 10 bases between.